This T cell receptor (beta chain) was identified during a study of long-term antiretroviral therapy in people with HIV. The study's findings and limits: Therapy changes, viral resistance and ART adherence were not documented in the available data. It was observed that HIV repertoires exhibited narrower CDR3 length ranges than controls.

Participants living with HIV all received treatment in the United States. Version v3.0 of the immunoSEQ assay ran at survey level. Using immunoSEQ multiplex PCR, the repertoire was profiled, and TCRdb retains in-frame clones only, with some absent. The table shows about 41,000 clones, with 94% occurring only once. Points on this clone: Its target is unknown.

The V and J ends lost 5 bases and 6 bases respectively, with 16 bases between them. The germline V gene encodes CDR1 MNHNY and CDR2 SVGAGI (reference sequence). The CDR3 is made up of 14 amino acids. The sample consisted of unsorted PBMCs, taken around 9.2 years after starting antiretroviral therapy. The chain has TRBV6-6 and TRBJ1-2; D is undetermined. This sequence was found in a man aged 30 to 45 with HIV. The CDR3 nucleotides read TGTGCCAGCAGTCCATCTGACTCGAGGGATGGCTACACCTTC. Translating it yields CASSPSDSRDGYTF.